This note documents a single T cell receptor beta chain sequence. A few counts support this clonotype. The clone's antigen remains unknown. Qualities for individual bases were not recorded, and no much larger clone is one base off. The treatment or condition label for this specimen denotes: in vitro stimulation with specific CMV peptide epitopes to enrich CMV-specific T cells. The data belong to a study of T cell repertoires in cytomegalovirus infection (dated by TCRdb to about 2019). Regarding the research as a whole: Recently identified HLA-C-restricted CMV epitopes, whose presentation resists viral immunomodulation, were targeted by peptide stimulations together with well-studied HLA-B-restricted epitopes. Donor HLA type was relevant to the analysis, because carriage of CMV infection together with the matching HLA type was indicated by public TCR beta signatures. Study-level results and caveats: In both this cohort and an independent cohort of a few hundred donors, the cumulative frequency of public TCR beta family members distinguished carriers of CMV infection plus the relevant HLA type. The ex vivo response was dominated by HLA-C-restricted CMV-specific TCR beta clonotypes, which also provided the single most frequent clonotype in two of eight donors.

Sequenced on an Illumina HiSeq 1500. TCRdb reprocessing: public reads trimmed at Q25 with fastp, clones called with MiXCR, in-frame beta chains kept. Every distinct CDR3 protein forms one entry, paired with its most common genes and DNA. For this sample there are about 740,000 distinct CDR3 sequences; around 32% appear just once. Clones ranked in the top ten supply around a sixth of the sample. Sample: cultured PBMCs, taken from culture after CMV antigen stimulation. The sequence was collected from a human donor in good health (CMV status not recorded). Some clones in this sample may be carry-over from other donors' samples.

The bases are TGTGCCATCAGTCGGACAGGGATGAACACTGAAGCTTTCTTT. Translated, this gives CAISRTGMNTEAFF. The chain is made from TRBV10-3 and TRBJ1-1, with TRBD1 identical over 8 junction bases. The germline V gene gives CDR1 as ENHRY and CDR2 as SYGVKD. The CDR3 starts with the cysteine, ends with the phenylalanine, and has 14 residues. Of the read, only the CDR3 DNA is kept; its 42 bases are in frame from base 1. V lost 5 bases and J lost 0 bases, and the count of bases not matched to a germline gene is 2.